The 16 T cell receptor beta chains reported below all come from one sample, sequenced in a study of T-cell memory formation after mild COVID-19. TCRdb reprocessed the 5' RACE reads via MiXCR and lists one record per CDR3 protein. The repertoire includes roughly 49,000 distinct CDR3 sequences, 27% of them detected once, and roughly two fifths sits in the top ten. Sequenced: PBMCs or a T cell subset sorted from them (not recorded which). The receptors derive from a man younger than 35 who had mild COVID-19 (a few samples of this study predate the infection). Cell type and time point are not known.

This clonotype was seen only a few times. V usage is TRBV7-2 and J usage is TRBJ2-1, with TRBD2 matching over 13 bases. J lost 9 bases, V lost 2 bases, and 4 bases had no gene match. Germline V gives CDR1 SGHTA, CDR2 FQGNSA. The CDR3 has 15 residues. CDR3 nucleotides: TGTGCCAGCAGCTTATACGGGACTAGCGGGGTTGAGCAGTTCTTC. Translated: CASSLYGTSGVEQFF.

V and J are TRBV6-2 or TRBV6-3 and TRBJ2-3; D call uncertain. The V gene lost 2 bases and the J gene lost 4 bases, with 10 bases spanning the gap. CDR1 and CDR2 (germline): MNHEY, SVGEGT. The CDR3 extends over 14 amino acids. The CDR3 reads CASSYMAASDTQYF. The CDR3 coding sequence is TGTGCCAGCAGTTACATGGCTGCATCAGATACGCAGTATTTT.

This clonotype was counted between two and nine times. The gene calls are TRBV4-2 and TRBJ2-3, with D possibly TRBD2 on 6 matching bases. Per germline, CDR1 LGHNA and CDR2 YNFKEQ. Trimming left V 1 base short and J 4 bases short, with 12 bases between. The CDR3 covers 15 residues. The CDR3 loop is CASSQGGGEADTQYF. The DNA for the CDR3 is TGTGCCAGCAGCCAAGGGGGCGGGGAGGCAGATACGCAGTATTTT.

This rearrangement joins TRBV5-1 to TRBJ2-3, with TRBD2 matching 12 bases. Germline V gene lookup returns CDR1 SGHRS and CDR2 YFSETQ. J lost 2 bases, V lost 3 bases, and 7 bases had no gene match. The CDR3 is 17 amino acids. This CDR3 is CASSSLSSGGATDTQYF. In DNA, the CDR3 is TGCGCCAGCAGCTCGCTGTCTAGCGGGGGGGCCACAGATACGCAGTATTTT.

This clonotype was found a few times. The chain employs TRBV9 and TRBJ2-1; the D gene could be TRBD1 or TRBD2 (6 bases each). Germline CDR1 reads SGDLS; CDR2 reads YYNGEE. V gave up 0 bases and J gave up 7 bases, with 14 bases separating them. The CDR3 loop spans 15 amino acids. The CDR3 DNA reads as TGTGCCAGCAGCGTAGTGGTGGGGGGCTCGAATGAGCAGTTCTTC. Protein: CASSVVVGGSNEQFF. Full variable domain (remainder filled in from reference TRBV9 and TRBJ2-1): DSGVTQTPKHLITATGQRVTLRCSPRSGDLSVYWYQQSLDQGLQFLIQYYNGEERAKGNILERFSAQQFPDLHSELNLSSLELGDSALYFCASSVVVGGSNEQFFGPGTRLTVL.

The V and J genes are TRBV20-1 and TRBJ2-7; tentative D call: TRBD1 (6 bases). Trimming removed 1 base from V and 5 bases from J, with 15 bases in between. Germline-derived CDR1 and CDR2 are DFQATT and SNEGSKA (reference sequence). The CDR3 loop spans 14 amino acids. CDR3 sequence: CSARATGPRDEQYF. The CDR3 bases are TGCAGTGCTAGAGCGACAGGCCCTCGCGACGAGCAGTACTTC.

This clonotype was counted only a few times. The chain links TRBV7-9 to TRBJ2-5; D is perhaps TRBD2 (7 bases). CDR3 length: 14 residues. V was cut by 3 bases and J by 5 bases, with 13 bases left in between. Germline CDR1 reads SEHNR; CDR2 reads FQNEAQ (reference sequence). The CDR3 coding sequence is TGTGCCAGCAGCTTTTCGGGGGGCTATGAGACCCAGTACTTC. Amino acids: CASSFSGGYETQYF.

This clonotype turned up a few times. The chain joins TRBV6-5 to TRBJ2-1; D remains ambiguous. The germline gives CDR1 MNHEY, CDR2 SVGAGI. The CDR3 sequence is 12 residues long. V was clipped by 3 bases and J by 7 bases, with 7 bases between them. CDR3 sequence (DNA): TGTGCCAGCAGTTATTCCGGGAATGAGCAGTTCTTC. This translates into CASSYSGNEQFF.

This clonotype was recorded a few times. The chain carries TRBV13 and TRBJ2-1; D possibly corresponds to TRBD1 (5 bases). CDR1 PRHDT and CDR2 FYEKMQ come from the germline V gene (reference sequence). The CDR3 covers 17 residues. Between the trimmed V and J ends, which lost 2 bases and 4 bases, there was a span of 18 bases. CDR3 residues: CASSLPRDSGRYNEQFF. The CDR3 DNA sequence: TGTGCCAGCAGCTTACCCCGCGACAGTGGAAGGTACAATGAGCAGTTCTTC.

The rearrangement uses TRBV4-3 and TRBJ2-1; D may correspond to TRBD1 or TRBD2 (5 bases each). Trimming stripped 4 bases from V and 0 bases from J, with 13 bases between. This CDR3 spans 16 amino acids. Germline CDR1 reads LGHNA; CDR2 reads YSLEER. The chain's CDR3 is CASSLRQGPSYNEQFF. The CDR3 DNA reads TGCGCCAGCAGCCTCCGGCAGGGACCCTCCTACAATGAGCAGTTCTTC.

At least ten counts were recorded for this clonotype. V gene TRBV7-3 combines with J gene TRBJ1-1; tentative D call: TRBD1 (5 bases). The germline gives CDR1 SGHTA, CDR2 FQGTGA. The CDR3 has 13 residues. Deletions cut 5 bases from V and 6 bases from J, with 13 bases between. The CDR3 region is CASSPRGVAEAFF. In nucleotides, the CDR3 is TGTGCCAGCAGCCCGAGAGGGGTCGCTGAAGCTTTCTTT.

The genes are TRBV19 and TRBJ2-5; a weak D match, TRBD1 (6 bases). Germline V gene sequence: CDR1 LNHDA, CDR2 SQIVND (reference sequence). The CDR3 covers 13 residues. Trimming left V 6 bases short and J 1 base short, with 9 bases between. CDR3: CASSTGTQETQYF. CDR3 DNA: TGTGCCAGTAGCACAGGGACCCAAGAGACCCAGTACTTC.

The rearrangement uses TRBV7-9 and TRBJ2-7, with 9 bases lining up with TRBD1. The ends lost 5 bases at V and 5 bases at J; junction bases unmatched: 7. The CDR3 contains 14 residues. Per the germline V gene, CDR1 is SEHNR and CDR2 is FQNEAQ (reference sequence). For the CDR3, the DNA is TGTGCCAGCAGCCCTCCGGGACAGGGAAACGAGCAGTACTTC. This gives the protein CASSPPGQGNEQYF.

This clonotype was detected only a few times. This chain uses TRBV5-5 with TRBJ2-7; TRBD1 matches 9 bases. This CDR3 comprises 18 residues. The V gene's germline CDR1 is SGHKS and CDR2 YYEKEE (reference sequence). V dropped 6 bases and J dropped 2; count of bases not matched to a gene: 18. The chain's CDR3 is CASNSRMGRDRATYEQYF. CDR3 DNA: TGTGCCAGCAATTCTCGGATGGGCCGGGACAGGGCCACCTACGAGCAGTACTTC. The full variable domain, rest sourced from reference TRBV5-5 and TRBJ2-7, is DAGVTQSPTHLIKTRGQQVTLRCSPISGHKSVSWYQQVLGQGPQFIFQYYEKEERGRGNFPDRFSARQFPNYSSELNVNALLLGDSALYLCASNSRMGRDRATYEQYFGPGTRLTVT.

The V call is TRBV11-2, the J call TRBJ2-1, with D possibly being TRBD2 (8 bases). V dropped 5 bases and J dropped 2 bases, with 31 bases sitting between them. The CDR3 covers 21 residues. Germline loops: CDR1 SGHAT, CDR2 FQNNGV. DNA of the CDR3: TGTGCCAGCAGCCCGGGGTACTTTGGGACAGTAGCGGGGAGACCCTACAATGAGCAGTTCTTC. Translated: CASSPGYFGTVAGRPYNEQFF.

This clonotype appeared a few times. The chain carries TRBV5-1 and TRBJ2-7, with TRBD1 as a possible D gene (6 bases). The germline gives CDR1 SGHRS, CDR2 YFSETQ. V was trimmed by 4 bases and J by 3 bases, leaving 11 bases between them. The CDR3 loop spans 13 amino acids. CDR3 sequence (DNA): TGCGCCAGCAGCCTACAGGGTGGCTACGAGCAGTACTTC. Its translation: CASSLQGGYEQYF.